This T cell receptor beta chain was identified in a study of blood T cell repertoires in COVID-19. Study at large: The United States, Italy and Spain supplied acute and convalescent COVID-19 samples. T cells, B-cell-depleted T cells, or PBMCs supplied cDNA or gDNA.

The CDR3 runs 15 residues. V lost 4 bases, J lost 3 bases, and 2 bases stayed unmatched. CDR1 MRHNA and CDR2 SNTAGT come from the germline V gene. Original processing methods: Cell counts per sample came from amplifying reference gene primers. Some clones are missing from TCRdb's copy, which holds only in-frame ones; the method was immunoSEQ multiplex PCR. V and J calls plus clone size are reproduced from that table; the DNA served to infer D and trimming. The sample consists of about 35,000 clones, roughly 91% of them appearing once. The sample consisted of peripheral blood. V is TRBV6-4 and J is TRBJ2-2; TRBD1 agrees at 10 bases. The sequence was collected from a man aged 80 or over with acute or convalescent COVID-19. The CDR3 DNA reads as TGTGCCAGCAGTGGAGGACAGGGGGACACCGGGGAGCTGTTTTTT. It encodes CASSGGQGDTGELFF.